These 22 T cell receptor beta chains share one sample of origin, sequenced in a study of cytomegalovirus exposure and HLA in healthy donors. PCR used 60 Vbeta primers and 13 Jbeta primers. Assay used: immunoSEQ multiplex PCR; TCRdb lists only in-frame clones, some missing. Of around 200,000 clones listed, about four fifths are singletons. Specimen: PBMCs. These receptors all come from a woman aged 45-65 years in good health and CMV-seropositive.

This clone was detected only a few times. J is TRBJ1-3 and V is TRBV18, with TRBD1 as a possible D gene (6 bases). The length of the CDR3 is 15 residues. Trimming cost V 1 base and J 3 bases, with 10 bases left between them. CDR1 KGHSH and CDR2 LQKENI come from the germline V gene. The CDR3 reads CASSPRTDNGNTIYF. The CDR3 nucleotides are TGTGCCAGCTCACCACGGACAGATAATGGAAACACCATATATTTT.

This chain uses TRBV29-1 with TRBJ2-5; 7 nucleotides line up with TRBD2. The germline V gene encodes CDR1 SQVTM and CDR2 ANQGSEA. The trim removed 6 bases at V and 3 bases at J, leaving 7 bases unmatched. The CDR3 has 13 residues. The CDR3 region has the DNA TGCAGCGTCAGCAGGACTAGGGAAGAGACCCAGTACTTC. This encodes CSVSRTREETQYF.

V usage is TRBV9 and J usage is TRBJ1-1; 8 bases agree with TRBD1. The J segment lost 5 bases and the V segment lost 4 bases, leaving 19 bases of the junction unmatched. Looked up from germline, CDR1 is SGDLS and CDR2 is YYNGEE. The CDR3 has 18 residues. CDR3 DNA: TGTGCCAGCAGCCCACAACCTGGGGACAGGACCCTGGGGACTGAAGCTTTCTTT. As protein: CASSPQPGDRTLGTEAFF.

The CDR3 region is CSVKKTDMNTEAFF. In DNA, the CDR3 is TGCAGCGTCAAGAAGACAGATATGAACACTGAAGCTTTCTTT. V is TRBV29-1 and J is TRBJ1-1; D perhaps matches TRBD1 (5 bases). CDR1 and CDR2 from the germline V gene are SQVTM and ANQGSEA. Trimming shortened V by 6 bases and J by 0 bases, and 14 bases separated the two germline ends. This CDR3 comprises 14 residues.

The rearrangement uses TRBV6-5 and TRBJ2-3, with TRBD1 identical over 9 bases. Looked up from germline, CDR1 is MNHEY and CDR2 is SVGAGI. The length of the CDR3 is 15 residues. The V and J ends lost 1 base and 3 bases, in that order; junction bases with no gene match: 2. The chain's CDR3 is CASSYLDRGTDTQYF. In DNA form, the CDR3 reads TGTGCCAGCAGTTACTTGGACAGGGGTACAGATACGCAGTATTTT.

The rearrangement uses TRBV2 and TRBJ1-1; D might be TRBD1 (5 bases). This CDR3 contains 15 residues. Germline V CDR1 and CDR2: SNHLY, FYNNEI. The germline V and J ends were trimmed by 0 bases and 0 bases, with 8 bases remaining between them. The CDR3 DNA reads TGTGCCAGCAGTGAAGCACAGGTCATGAACACTGAAGCTTTCTTT. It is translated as CASSEAQVMNTEAFF.

Here the CDR3 reads CASSPPRAGVSQETQYF. CDR3 nucleotides: TGTGCCAGCTCCCCCCCTCGGGCGGGGGTGTCCCAAGAGACCCAGTACTTC. The gene calls are TRBV18 and TRBJ2-5, with 7 bases matching TRBD2. V lost 6 bases and J lost 1; bases outside the gene matches: 14. The CDR3 has 17 amino acids. Germline lookup yields CDR1 KGHSH and CDR2 LQKENI.

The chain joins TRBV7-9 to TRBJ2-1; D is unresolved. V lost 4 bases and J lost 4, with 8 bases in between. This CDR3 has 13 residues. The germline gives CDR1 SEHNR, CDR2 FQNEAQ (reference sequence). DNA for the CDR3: TGTGCCAGCAGCTCTGGCGGATACAATGAGCAGTTCTTC. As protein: CASSSGGYNEQFF. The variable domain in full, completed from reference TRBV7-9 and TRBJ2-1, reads DTGVSQNPRHKITKRGQNVTFRCDPISEHNRLYWYRQTLGQGPEFLTYFQNEAQLEKSRLLSDRFSAERPKGSFSTLEIQRTEQGDSAMYLCASSSGGYNEQFFGPGTRLTVL.

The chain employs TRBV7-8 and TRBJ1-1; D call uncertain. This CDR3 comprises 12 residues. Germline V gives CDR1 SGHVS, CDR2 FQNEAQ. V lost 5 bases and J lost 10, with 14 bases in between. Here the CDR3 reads CASSARTVGAFF. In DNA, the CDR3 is TGTGCCAGCAGCGCAAGAACAGTAGGAGCTTTCTTT.

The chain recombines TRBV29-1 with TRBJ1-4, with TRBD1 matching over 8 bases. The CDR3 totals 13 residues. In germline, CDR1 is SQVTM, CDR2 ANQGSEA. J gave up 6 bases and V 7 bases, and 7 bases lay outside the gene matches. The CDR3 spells CSARRQGYEKLFF. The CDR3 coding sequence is TGCAGCGCAAGGAGACAGGGGTATGAAAAACTGTTTTTT.

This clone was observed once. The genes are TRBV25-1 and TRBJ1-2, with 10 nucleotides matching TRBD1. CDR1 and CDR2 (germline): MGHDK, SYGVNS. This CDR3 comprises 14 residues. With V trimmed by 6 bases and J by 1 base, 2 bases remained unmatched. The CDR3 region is CASRTGGSNYGYTF. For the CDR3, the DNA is TGTGCCAGCAGGACAGGGGGCAGTAACTATGGCTACACCTTC.

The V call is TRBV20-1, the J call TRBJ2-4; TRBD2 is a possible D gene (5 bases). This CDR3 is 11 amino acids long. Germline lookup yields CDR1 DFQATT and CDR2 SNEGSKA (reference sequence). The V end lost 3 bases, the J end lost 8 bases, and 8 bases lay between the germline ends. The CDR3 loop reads CSASGLDIQYF. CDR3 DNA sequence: TGCAGTGCTAGCGGACTGGACATTCAGTACTTC.

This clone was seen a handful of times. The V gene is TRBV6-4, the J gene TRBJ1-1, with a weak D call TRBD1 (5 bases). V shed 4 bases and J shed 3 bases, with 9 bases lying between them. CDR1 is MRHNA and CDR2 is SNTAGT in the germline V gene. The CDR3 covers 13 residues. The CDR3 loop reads CASSAGSHTEAFF. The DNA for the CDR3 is TGTGCCAGCAGTGCAGGGTCCCACACTGAAGCTTTCTTT.

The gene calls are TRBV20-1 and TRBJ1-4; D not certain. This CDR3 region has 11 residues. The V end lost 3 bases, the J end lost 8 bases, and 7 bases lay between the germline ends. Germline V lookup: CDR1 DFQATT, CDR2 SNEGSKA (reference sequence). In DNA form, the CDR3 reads TGCAGTGCTAGTTGGCAGGAAAAACTGTTTTTT. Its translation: CSASWQEKLFF.

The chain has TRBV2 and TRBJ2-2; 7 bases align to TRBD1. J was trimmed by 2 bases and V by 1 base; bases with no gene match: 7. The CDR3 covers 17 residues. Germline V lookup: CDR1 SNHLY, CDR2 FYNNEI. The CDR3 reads CASSEGPGTANTGELFF. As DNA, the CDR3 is TGTGCCAGCAGTGAAGGCCCCGGGACAGCTAACACCGGGGAGCTGTTTTTT.

The CDR3 DNA follows: TGTGCCAGCAGCCTGACCGGCGGAGCCGGGACCCAGTACTTC. This gives the protein CASSLTGGAGTQYF. This chain uses TRBV6-1 with TRBJ2-5; D not certain. The germline CDR1 and CDR2 sequences are MNHNS and SASEGT. This CDR3 spans 14 amino acids. V lost 6 bases and J 7 bases, leaving 18 bases between the germline ends.

The CDR3 bases are TGTGCCAGCAGTTTATCCGGAGGGCCTCCCTACGAGCAGTACTTC. It codes for CASSLSGGPPYEQYF. V is TRBV27 and J is TRBJ2-7; D is possibly TRBD2 (6 bases). The CDR3 sequence is 15 residues long. From germline, CDR1 is MNHEY and CDR2 SMNVEV (reference sequence). Trimming cost V 0 bases and J 2 bases, with 11 bases left between them.

This chain's CDR3 is CATSSGAAYGYTF. The CDR3 bases are TGTGCCACCAGCAGTGGGGCAGCCTATGGCTACACCTTC. The rearrangement joins TRBV15 to TRBJ1-2; D perhaps matches TRBD1 (5 bases). This CDR3 comprises 13 residues. Germline CDR1 is LNHNV and CDR2 is YYDKDF (reference sequence). The V end lost 3 bases, the J end lost 4 bases, and 9 bases lay between the germline ends.

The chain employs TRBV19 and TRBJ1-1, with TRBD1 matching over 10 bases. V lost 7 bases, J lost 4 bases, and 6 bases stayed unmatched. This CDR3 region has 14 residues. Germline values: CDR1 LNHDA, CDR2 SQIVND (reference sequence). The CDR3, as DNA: TGTGCCAGTACCAGGACAGGGGGGGGCACTGAAGCTTTCTTT. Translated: CASTRTGGGTEAFF.

For the CDR3, the DNA is TGTGCCAGCAGTGCCGCGGGACTAGCGGGATACACAGATACGCAGTATTTT. Encoded protein: CASSAAGLAGYTDTQYF. The chain joins TRBV6-1 to TRBJ2-3, with 13 bases fitting TRBD2. CDR1 and CDR2 (germline): MNHNS, SASEGT. V lost 4 bases and J lost 2; bases outside the gene matches: 6. CDR3 length: 17 amino acids.

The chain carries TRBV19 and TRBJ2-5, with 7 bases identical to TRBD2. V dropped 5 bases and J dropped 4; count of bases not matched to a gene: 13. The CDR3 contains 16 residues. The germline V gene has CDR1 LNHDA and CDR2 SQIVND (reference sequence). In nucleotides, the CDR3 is TGTGCCAGTAGTGATAGACTAGCCTCGGGGGTAGAGACCCAGTACTTC. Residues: CASSDRLASGVETQYF.

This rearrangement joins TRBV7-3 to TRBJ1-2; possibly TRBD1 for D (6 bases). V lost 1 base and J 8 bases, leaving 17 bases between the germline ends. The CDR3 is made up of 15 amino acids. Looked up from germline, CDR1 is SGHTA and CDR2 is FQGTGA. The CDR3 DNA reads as TGTGCCAGCAGCTTAAATGATTGGGACATAAGAGGCTACACCTTC. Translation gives CASSLNDWDIRGYTF. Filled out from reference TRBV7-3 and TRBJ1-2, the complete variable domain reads GAGVSQTPSNKVTEKGKYVELRCDPISGHTALYWYRQSLGQGPEFLIYFQGTGAADDSGLPNDRFFAVRPEGSVSTLKIQRTERGDSAVYLCASSLNDWDIRGYTFGSGTRLTVV.